Given below is one TCR beta chain in context. What it recognizes is unknown. Uncontrolled infections, other autoimmune diseases, pregnancy or lactation led to exclusion of patients. Diagnosis relied on clinical symptoms, serum thyroxine and TRAb, thyroid ultrasound and orbital computed tomography. The source material, RNA transcripts, was used to amplify TCR beta CDR3 regions. Using the HTBI primer set, a first-round RT-PCR was run on the TCR CDR3. TCRdb recomputed calls from the multiplex PCR reads with MiXCR, one row per CDR3 protein. The sample lists about 660,000 distinct CDR3 sequences, less than 45% occurring once. The data belong to a study of T cells in Graves' hyperthyroidism and ophthalmopathy. General study points: Researchers report that a 13 V-J model separated ophthalmopathy from stable hyperthyroidism. It was a median about seven months before onset that the model predicted ophthalmopathy.

The trim removed 6 bases at V and 2 bases at J, leaving 8 bases unmatched. CDR1 and CDR2 from the germline V gene are SGHTA and FQGNSA. CDR3 length: 15 amino acids. The source is an adult man with Graves' disease, either hyperthyroidism or ophthalmopathy (not recorded which). The J gene is TRBJ2-7, the V gene TRBV7-2, with 9 positions matching TRBD2. Sequenced sample: peripheral blood or thyroid tissue (not recorded which). The CDR3 is CASRQSGGTTYEQYF. The CDR3, as DNA: TGTGCCAGCAGACAAAGCGGGGGGACCACCTACGAGCAGTACTTC.